A single sample is the source of the 26 T cell receptor beta chains below, sequenced in a study of early T cells in non-severe SARS-CoV-2 infection. TCRdb fed the 5' RACE reads into MiXCR, producing one record per CDR3 protein. The table includes 80,000 to 95,000 distinct CDR3 sequences, 16% detected once. Sequences were derived from whole blood, sampled at baseline. Receptors were obtained from an adult who was a healthcare worker with PCR-confirmed SARS-CoV-2 infection or an uninfected control (not recorded which).

This clonotype has a count of ten or more. This rearrangement joins TRBV29-1 to TRBJ2-5; D remains unclear. Between the trimmed V and J ends, which lost 7 bases and 4 bases, there was a span of 13 bases. This CDR3 comprises 12 residues. CDR1 and CDR2 from the germline V gene are SQVTM and ANQGSEA. The CDR3 sequence: CSAATLSETQYF. The CDR3 bases are TGCAGCGCCGCGACCCTGTCAGAGACCCAGTACTTC.

The table lists this clonotype with a few counts. This chain connects TRBV5-1 to TRBJ1-2; no firm D call. Germline V gives CDR1 SGHRS, CDR2 YFSETQ. This CDR3 comprises 11 residues. V lost 0 bases, J lost 8 bases, and 5 bases lay in between. DNA for the CDR3: TGCGCCAGCAGCTTGGACAGCGGCTACACCTTC. Translation gives CASSLDSGYTF. The full variable domain, rest sourced from reference TRBV5-1 and TRBJ1-2, is KAGVTQTPRYLIKTRGQQVTLSCSPISGHRSVSWYQQTPGQGLQFLFEYFSETQRNKGNFPGRFSGRQFSNSRSEMNVSTLELGDSALYLCASSLDSGYTFGSGTRLTVV.

The J gene is TRBJ1-1, the V gene TRBV9; D is unclear. CDR1 is SGDLS, CDR2 YYNGEE, per germline. The CDR3 is 13 amino acids. V lost 3 bases and J 4 bases, leaving 10 bases between the germline ends. As DNA, the CDR3 is TGTGCCAGCAGCGCGGCTGTTGGCACTGAAGCTTTCTTT. Translating it yields CASSAAVGTEAFF. Using reference TRBV9 and TRBJ1-1 for the parts outside the CDR3, the full variable domain is DSGVTQTPKHLITATGQRVTLRCSPRSGDLSVYWYQQSLDQGLQFLIQYYNGEERAKGNILERFSAQQFPDLHSELNLSSLELGDSALYFCASSAAVGTEAFFGQGTRLTVV.

This chain uses TRBV7-2 with TRBJ2-1; TRBD2 is a possible D gene (6 bases). There are 15 residues in the CDR3. CDR1 and CDR2 from the germline V gene are SGHTA and FQGNSA. The V end lost 2 bases, the J end lost 6 bases, and 14 bases lay between the germline ends. The CDR3 region is CASSLRASASNEQFF. Written as DNA, the CDR3 is TGTGCCAGCAGCTTAAGGGCTAGCGCCTCCAATGAGCAGTTCTTC.

The CDR3 sequence: CASSPLPSGYEQYF. The CDR3, as DNA: TGTGCCAGCAGCCCTCTCCCCTCGGGTTACGAGCAGTACTTC. This chain connects TRBV11-2 to TRBJ2-7; no reliable D call. The V gene's germline CDR1 is SGHAT and CDR2 FQNNGV. V lost 5 bases and J 4 bases, leaving 15 bases between the germline ends. The CDR3 sequence is 14 residues long.

V is TRBV3-1 and J is TRBJ1-2, with TRBD1 identical over 7 bases. This CDR3 region has 12 residues. Looked up from germline, CDR1 is LGHDT and CDR2 is YNNKEL (reference sequence). Losses at the gene ends were 3 bases for V and 8 bases for J; bases not matched to a gene: 3. CDR3 amino acids: CASSHRTGGYTF. Written as DNA, the CDR3 is TGTGCCAGCAGCCATAGGACAGGAGGCTACACCTTC.

This clonotype came up a few times. The chain joins TRBV2 to TRBJ2-1; D is ambiguous. The ends were cut back, 7 bases at V and 1 base at J, with 11 bases in the middle. From germline, CDR1 is SNHLY and CDR2 FYNNEI. The CDR3 has 14 amino acids. CDR3 bases: TGTGCCAGCACTGGATACACTTCCTACAATGAGCAGTTCTTC. Its translation: CASTGYTSYNEQFF.

In its sample, this clonotype was seen a few times. CDR3 in amino acids: CASKLAGGPSYEQYF. For the CDR3, the DNA is TGTGCCAGCAAACTAGCGGGAGGGCCGTCCTACGAGCAGTACTTC. The chain recombines TRBV6-5 with TRBJ2-7, with TRBD2 matching 13 bases. Germline V lookup: CDR1 MNHEY, CDR2 SVGAGI. The junction had 4 bases not matched to a gene; V was cut back by 7 bases and J by 1 base. CDR3 length equals 15 residues.

A remark on this clonotype: The CDR3 does not close with the conserved phenylalanine or tryptophan, likely indicating a read error. The CDR3 region is CASSRLSRAAFL. CDR3 nucleotide sequence: TGTGCCAGCAGTCGGCTGTCTAGGGCGGCTTTCTTA. The chain couples TRBV28 to TRBJ1-1; D is unresolved. CDR1 MDHEN and CDR2 SYDVKM come from the germline V gene. The CDR3 extends over 12 amino acids. V was shortened by 5 bases and J by 11 bases, with 15 bases between the two germline ends.

This clonotype was seen a handful of times. The rearrangement joins TRBV20-1 to TRBJ2-3; D remains unclear. V dropped 0 bases and J dropped 6 bases, with 4 bases sitting between them. The CDR3 covers 11 residues. Looked up from germline, CDR1 is DFQATT and CDR2 is SNEGSKA (reference sequence). CDR3 in DNA: TGCAGTGCTAGAGATGGGGATACGCAGTATTTT. Its translation: CSARDGDTQYF.

Points on this clonotype: This could be a read error, since a much larger clone is one nucleotide away. V is TRBV28 and J is TRBJ1-2, with D possibly TRBD1 on 6 matching bases. The CDR3 is made up of 12 amino acids. Germline loops: CDR1 MDHEN, CDR2 SYDVKM. Between the trimmed V and J ends, which lost 8 bases and 4 bases, there was a span of 11 bases. Written as DNA, the CDR3 is TGTGCCAGCTACGACAGGCGCTATGGCTACACCTTC. Translating gives CASYDRRYGYTF.

This clonotype was counted only a few times. The chain is built from TRBV5-1 and TRBJ2-1; 8 bases align to TRBD2. With V trimmed by 3 bases and J by 2 bases, 4 bases remained unmatched. The CDR3 consists of 15 residues. Per the germline V gene, CDR1 is SGHRS and CDR2 is YFSETQ. The CDR3 loop reads CASSWAGGPYNEQFF. The CDR3 DNA reads TGCGCCAGCAGCTGGGCGGGGGGCCCCTACAATGAGCAGTTCTTC.

V is TRBV29-1 and J is TRBJ2-7; D is unresolved. The CDR3 is made up of 14 amino acids. CDR1 and CDR2 (germline): SQVTM, ANQGSEA. Trimming pared 4 bases from V and 4 bases from J, leaving 17 bases between. In DNA form, the CDR3 reads TGCAGCGTTGTATGGGGTCAACGGAGATACGAGCAGTACTTC. It specifies CSVVWGQRRYEQYF.

In this sample, this clonotype turned up many times. The gene calls are TRBV7-2 and TRBJ2-5; TRBD2 matches at 12 bases. Germline assignment: CDR1 SGHTA and CDR2 FQGNSA. The V gene end was trimmed by 4 bases and the J gene end by 2 bases; junction bases not matched to a gene: 5. There are 16 residues in the CDR3. In nucleotides, the CDR3 is TGTGCCAGCAGCTCGTGGACTAGCGGGATTCAAGAGACCCAGTACTTC. This gives the protein CASSSWTSGIQETQYF.

The chain is built from TRBV5-8 and TRBJ2-3; 8 positions agree with TRBD1. The CDR3 contains 14 residues. The germline CDR1 and CDR2 sequences are SGHTS and YDEGEE. The V segment lost 5 bases and the J segment 2 bases; nucleotides outside the gene matches: 4. The CDR3 DNA reads TGTGCCAGCAGGACAGGGGTCGCCACAGATACGCAGTATTTT. It is translated as CASRTGVATDTQYF. Full variable domain (missing parts from reference TRBV5-8 and TRBJ2-3): EAGVTQSPTHLIKTRGQQATLRCSPISGHTSVYWYQQALGLGLQFLLWYDEGEERNRGNFPPRFSGRQFPNYSSELNVNALELEDSALYLCASRTGVATDTQYFGPGTRLTVL.

Concerning this clonotype itself: An end of the junction does not agree with germline; a read error may underlie this. The CDR3 sequence: CASSFKLPNDF. CDR3 coding DNA: TGTGCCAGCAGCTTTAAACTCCCCAATGATTTC. The chain has TRBV5-8 and TRBJ2-1; D remains ambiguous. This CDR3 spans 11 amino acids. Germline V gene data show CDR1 as SGHTS and CDR2 as YDEGEE.

This clonotype was counted a few times. This chain joins TRBV30 and TRBJ1-1, with D possibly matching TRBD1 (5 bases). Between the trimmed V and J ends, which lost 2 bases and 8 bases, there was a span of 15 bases. The CDR3 extends over 13 amino acids. Germline lookup yields CDR1 GTSNPN and CDR2 SVGIG (reference sequence). CDR3 DNA: TGTGCCTGGAGTTTGACAGATGGTACCGAAGCTTTCTTT. Translation gives CAWSLTDGTEAFF.

The chain joins TRBV28 to TRBJ2-3; D uncertain. Between the trimmed V and J ends, which lost 5 bases and 2 bases, there was a span of 17 bases. The CDR3 spans 16 residues. Germline loops: CDR1 MDHEN, CDR2 SYDVKM. DNA of the CDR3: TGTGCCAGCAGTCCCCAACCCATCACGAACACAGATACGCAGTATTTT. Translating it yields CASSPQPITNTDTQYF.

This clonotype has more than one count but fewer than ten. The chain joins TRBV20-1 to TRBJ2-1, with 10 bases matching TRBD2. Germline V gene sequence: CDR1 DFQATT, CDR2 SNEGSKA (reference sequence). This CDR3 is 13 amino acids long. The V segment lost 3 bases and the J segment 9 bases; nucleotides outside the gene matches: 5. The CDR3 bases are TGCAGTGCTAGCGGGCTAGCGGGAGTTGAGCAGTTCTTC. It specifies CSASGLAGVEQFF.

The V gene is TRBV9, the J gene TRBJ1-6; TRBD1 agrees at 9 bases. The germline V gene encodes CDR1 SGDLS and CDR2 YYNGEE. The CDR3 runs 15 residues. V was clipped by 0 bases and J by 10 bases; unmatched bases: 5. The CDR3 bases are TGTGCCAGCAGCGTAGCGGACAGGGGAGGATCACCCCTCCACTTT. Its protein is CASSVADRGGSPLHF.

The chain couples TRBV4-3 to TRBJ2-3; possibly TRBD1 for D (6 bases). Germline lookup yields CDR1 LGHNA and CDR2 YSLEER. This CDR3 region has 15 residues. The V and J ends lost 0 bases and 9 bases respectively, with 16 bases between them. The CDR3 DNA follows: TGCGCCAGCAGCCAAGAAGGCAGGGGCGCTAAAACGCAGTATTTT. It encodes CASSQEGRGAKTQYF.

This clonotype was detected many times. The genes are TRBV10-3 and TRBJ1-2, with D perhaps matching TRBD1 (6 bases). This CDR3 has 13 residues. Germline CDR1 reads ENHRY; CDR2 reads SYGVKD. The ends were cut back, 4 bases at V and 6 bases at J, with 12 bases in the middle. CDR3 amino acids: CAISGVAGDGYTF. The CDR3 coding sequence is TGTGCCATCAGTGGTGTAGCAGGGGATGGCTACACCTTC.

The sample holds many counts of this clonotype. The gene calls are TRBV7-9 and TRBJ1-5, with D unresolved. V dropped 5 bases and J dropped 1 base, with 6 bases sitting between them. Germline CDR1 is SEHNR and CDR2 is FQNEAQ (reference sequence). This CDR3 has 13 residues. DNA for the CDR3: TGTGCCAGCAGCCTACAGAGCAATCAGCCCCAGCATTTT. Translation gives CASSLQSNQPQHF.

This clonotype was recorded many times. The rearrangement uses TRBV5-1 and TRBJ1-1; the D gene is possibly TRBD1 (5 bases). V lost 4 bases and J lost 4, with 11 bases in between. The CDR3 sequence is 13 residues long. Germline V gene data show CDR1 as SGHRS and CDR2 as YFSETQ. The DNA for the CDR3 is TGCGCCAGCAGCCCGACAGTTGCCACTGAAGCTTTCTTT. It translates to CASSPTVATEAFF.

This clonotype occurred many times. The V call is TRBV4-1, the J call TRBJ2-1, with a possible D match to TRBD1 (5 bases). The germline V gene encodes CDR1 MGHRA and CDR2 YSYEKL. The CDR3 has 14 amino acids. Trimming shortened V by 0 bases and J by 9 bases, and 12 bases separated the two germline ends. CDR3 sequence reads: CASSQDRLRGEQFF. CDR3 coding DNA: TGCGCCAGCAGCCAAGATCGCCTAAGGGGTGAGCAGTTCTTC.

This clonotype was seen a handful of times. The chain couples TRBV6-2 or TRBV6-3 to TRBJ2-5; D is unclear. CDR1 and CDR2 (germline): MNHEY, SVGEGT. The CDR3 runs to 14 residues. The ends were cut back, 2 bases at V and 4 bases at J, with 11 bases in the middle. This CDR3 is CASSYGPPRETQYF. CDR3 DNA: TGTGCCAGCAGTTACGGGCCCCCCCGAGAGACCCAGTACTTC.